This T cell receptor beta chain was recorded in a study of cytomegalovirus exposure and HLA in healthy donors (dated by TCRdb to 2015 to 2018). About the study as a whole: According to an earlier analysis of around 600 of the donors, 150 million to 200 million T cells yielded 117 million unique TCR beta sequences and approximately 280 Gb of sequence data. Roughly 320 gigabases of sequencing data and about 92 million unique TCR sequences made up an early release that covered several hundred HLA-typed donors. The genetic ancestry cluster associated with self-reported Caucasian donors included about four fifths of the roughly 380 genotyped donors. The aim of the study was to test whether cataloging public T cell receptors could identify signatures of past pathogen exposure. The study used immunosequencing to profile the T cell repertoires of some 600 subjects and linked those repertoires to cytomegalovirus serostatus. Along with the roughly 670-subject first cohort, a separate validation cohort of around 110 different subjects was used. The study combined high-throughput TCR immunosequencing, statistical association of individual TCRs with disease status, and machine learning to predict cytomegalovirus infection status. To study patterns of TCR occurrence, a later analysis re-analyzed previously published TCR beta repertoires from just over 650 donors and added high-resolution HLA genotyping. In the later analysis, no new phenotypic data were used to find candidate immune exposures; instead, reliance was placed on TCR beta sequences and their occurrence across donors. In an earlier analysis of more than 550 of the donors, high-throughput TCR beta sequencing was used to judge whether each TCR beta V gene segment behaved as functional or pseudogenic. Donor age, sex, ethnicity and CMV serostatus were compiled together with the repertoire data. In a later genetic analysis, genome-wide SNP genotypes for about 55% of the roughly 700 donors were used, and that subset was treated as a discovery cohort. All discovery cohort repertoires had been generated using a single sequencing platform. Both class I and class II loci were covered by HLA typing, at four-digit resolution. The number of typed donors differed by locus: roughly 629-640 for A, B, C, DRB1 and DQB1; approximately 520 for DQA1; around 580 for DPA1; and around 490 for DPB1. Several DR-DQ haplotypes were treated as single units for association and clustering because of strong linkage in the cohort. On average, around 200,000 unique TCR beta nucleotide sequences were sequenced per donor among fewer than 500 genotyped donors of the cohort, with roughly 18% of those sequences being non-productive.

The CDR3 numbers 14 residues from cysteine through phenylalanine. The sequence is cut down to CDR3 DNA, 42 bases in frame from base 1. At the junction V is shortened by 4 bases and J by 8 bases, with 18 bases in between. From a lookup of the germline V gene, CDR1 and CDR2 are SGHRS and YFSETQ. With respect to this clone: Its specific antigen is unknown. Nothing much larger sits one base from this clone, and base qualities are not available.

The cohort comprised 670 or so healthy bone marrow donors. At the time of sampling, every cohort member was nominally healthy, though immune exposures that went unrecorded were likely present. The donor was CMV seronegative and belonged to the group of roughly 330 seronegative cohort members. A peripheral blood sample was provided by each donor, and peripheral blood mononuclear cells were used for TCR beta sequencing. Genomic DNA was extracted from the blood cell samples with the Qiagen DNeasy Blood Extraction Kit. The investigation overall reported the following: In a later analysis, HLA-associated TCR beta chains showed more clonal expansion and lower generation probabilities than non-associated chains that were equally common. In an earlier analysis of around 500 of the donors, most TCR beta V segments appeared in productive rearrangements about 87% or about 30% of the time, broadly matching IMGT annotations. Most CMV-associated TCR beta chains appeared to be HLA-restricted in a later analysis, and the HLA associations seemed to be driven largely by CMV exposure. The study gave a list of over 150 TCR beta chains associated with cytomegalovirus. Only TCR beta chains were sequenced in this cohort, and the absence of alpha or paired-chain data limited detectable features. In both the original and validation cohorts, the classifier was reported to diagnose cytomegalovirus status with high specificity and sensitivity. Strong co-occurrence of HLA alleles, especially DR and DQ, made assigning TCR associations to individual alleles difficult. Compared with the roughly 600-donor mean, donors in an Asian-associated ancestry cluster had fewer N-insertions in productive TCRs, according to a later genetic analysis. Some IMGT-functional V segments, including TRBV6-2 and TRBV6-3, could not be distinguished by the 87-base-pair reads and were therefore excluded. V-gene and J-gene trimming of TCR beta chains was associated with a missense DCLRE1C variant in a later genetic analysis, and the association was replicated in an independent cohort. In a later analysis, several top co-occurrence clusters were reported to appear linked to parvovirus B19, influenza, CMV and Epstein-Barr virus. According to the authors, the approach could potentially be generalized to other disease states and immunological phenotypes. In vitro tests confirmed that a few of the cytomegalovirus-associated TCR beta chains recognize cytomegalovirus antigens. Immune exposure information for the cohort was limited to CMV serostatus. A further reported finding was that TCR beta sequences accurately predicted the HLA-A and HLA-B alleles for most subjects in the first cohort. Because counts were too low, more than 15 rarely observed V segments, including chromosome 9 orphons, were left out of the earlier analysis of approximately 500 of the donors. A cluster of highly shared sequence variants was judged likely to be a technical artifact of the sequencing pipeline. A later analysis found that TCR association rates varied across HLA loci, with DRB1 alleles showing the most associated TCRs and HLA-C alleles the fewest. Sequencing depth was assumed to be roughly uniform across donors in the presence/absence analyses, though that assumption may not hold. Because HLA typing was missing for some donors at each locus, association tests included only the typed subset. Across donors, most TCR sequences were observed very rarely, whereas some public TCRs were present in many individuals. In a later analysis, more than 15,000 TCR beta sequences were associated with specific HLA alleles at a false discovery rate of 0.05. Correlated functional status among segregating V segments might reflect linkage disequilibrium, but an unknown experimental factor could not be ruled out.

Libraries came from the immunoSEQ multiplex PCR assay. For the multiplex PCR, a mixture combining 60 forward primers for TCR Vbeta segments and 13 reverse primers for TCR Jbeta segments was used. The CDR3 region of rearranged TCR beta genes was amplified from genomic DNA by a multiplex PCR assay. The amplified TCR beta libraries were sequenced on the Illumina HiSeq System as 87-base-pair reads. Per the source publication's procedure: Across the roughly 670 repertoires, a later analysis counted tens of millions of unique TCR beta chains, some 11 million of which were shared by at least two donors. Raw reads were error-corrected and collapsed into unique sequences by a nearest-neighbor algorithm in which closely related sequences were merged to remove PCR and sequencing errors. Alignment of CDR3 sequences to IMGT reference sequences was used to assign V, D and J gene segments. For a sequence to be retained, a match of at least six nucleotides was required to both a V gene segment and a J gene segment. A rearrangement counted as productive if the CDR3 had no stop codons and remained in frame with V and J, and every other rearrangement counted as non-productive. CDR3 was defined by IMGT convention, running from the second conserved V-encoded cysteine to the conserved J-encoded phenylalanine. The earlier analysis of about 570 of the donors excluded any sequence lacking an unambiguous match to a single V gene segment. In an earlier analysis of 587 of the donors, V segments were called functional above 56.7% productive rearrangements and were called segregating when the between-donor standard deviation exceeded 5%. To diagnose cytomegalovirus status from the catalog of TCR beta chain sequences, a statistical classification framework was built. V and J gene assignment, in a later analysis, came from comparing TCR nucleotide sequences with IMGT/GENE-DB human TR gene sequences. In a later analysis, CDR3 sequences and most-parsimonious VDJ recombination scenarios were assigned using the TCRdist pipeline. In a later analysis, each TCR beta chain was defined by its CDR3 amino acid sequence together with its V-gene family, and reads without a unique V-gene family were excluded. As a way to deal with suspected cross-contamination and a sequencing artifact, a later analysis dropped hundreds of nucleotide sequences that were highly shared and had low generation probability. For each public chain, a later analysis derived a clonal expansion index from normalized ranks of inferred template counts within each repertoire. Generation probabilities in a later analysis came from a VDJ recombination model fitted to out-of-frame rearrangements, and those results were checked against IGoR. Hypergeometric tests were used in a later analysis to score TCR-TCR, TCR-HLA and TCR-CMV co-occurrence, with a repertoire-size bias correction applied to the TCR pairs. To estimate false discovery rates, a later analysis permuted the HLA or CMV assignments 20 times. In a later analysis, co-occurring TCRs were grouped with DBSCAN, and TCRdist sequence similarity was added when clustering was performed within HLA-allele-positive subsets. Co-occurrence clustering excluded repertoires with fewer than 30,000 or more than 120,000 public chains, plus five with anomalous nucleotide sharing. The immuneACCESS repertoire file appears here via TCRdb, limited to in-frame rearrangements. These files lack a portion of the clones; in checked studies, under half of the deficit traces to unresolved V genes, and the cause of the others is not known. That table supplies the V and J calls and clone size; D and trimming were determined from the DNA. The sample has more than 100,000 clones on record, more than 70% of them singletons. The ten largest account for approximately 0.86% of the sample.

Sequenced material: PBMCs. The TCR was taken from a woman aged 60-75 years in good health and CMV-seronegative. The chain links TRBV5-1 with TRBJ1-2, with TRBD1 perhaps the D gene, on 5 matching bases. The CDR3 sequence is CASSPTLDKGGYTF. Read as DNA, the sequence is TGCGCCAGCAGCCCCACCTTGGACAAAGGAGGCTACACCTTC. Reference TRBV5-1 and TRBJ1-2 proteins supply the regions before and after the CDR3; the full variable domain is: KAGVTQTPRYLIKTRGQQVTLSCSPISGHRSVSWYQQTPGQGLQFLFEYFSETQRNKGNFPGRFSGRQFSNSRSEMNVSTLELGDSALYLCASSPTLDKGGYTFGSGTRLTVV.